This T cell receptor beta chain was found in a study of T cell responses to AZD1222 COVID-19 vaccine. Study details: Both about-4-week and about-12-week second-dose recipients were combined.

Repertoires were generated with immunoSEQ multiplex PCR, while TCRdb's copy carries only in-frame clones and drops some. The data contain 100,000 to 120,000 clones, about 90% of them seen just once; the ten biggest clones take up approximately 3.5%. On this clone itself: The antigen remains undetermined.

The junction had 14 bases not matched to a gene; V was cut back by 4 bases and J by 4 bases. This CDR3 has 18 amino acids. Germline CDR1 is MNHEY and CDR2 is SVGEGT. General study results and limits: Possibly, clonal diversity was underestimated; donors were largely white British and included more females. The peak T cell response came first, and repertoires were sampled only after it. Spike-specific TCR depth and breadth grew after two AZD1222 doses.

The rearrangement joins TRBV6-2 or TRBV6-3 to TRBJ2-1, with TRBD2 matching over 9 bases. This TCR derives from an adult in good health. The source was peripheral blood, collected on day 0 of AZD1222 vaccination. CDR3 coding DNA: TGTGCCAGCAGTTTAGCGGGGGAAACCTCCTCGGTATACAATGAGCAGTTCTTC. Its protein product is CASSLAGETSSVYNEQFF.